Below are 15 T cell receptor beta chains sequenced from a single sample in a study of blood T cell repertoires in COVID-19. Assay used: immunoSEQ multiplex PCR; TCRdb lists only in-frame clones, some missing. The sample holds under 25,000 clones; about 90% are singletons and the top ten take approximately 23%. Sequenced: peripheral blood. The receptor source for this set is a man aged 65 to 79 in a cohort sampled during active COVID-19.

V and J are TRBV14 and TRBJ2-7; no clear D gene. CDR3 length equals 13 residues. Trimming cost V 3 bases and J 5 bases, with 11 bases left between them. CDR1 is SGHDN, CDR2 FVKESK, per germline. Written as DNA, the CDR3 is TGTGCCAGCAGCCACCAAACAGTGGACGAGCAGTACTTC. Translation gives CASSHQTVDEQYF.

This rearrangement joins TRBV7-9 to TRBJ2-5; no definite D call. Germline V gene data show CDR1 as SEHNR and CDR2 as FQNEAQ (reference sequence). The CDR3 length is 14 residues. V shed 0 bases and J shed 2 bases, with 7 bases lying between them. CDR3 loop: CASSLAGVQETQYF. The CDR3, as DNA: TGTGCCAGCAGCTTAGCTGGAGTACAAGAGACCCAGTACTTC.

In this sample, this clone turned up once. The genes are TRBV3-1 (or the pseudogene TRBV3-2) and TRBJ2-5, with D possibly matching TRBD1 (6 bases). Germline lookup yields CDR1 LGHDT and CDR2 YNNKEL (reference sequence). CDR3 length: 15 amino acids. V was shortened by 6 bases and J by 2 bases, with 16 bases between the two germline ends. The CDR3 region has the DNA TGTGCCAGCAGAGCACCGGACAGAGCACAAGAGACCCAGTACTTC. Residues: CASRAPDRAQETQYF.

The chain combines TRBV5-1 with TRBJ2-3, with D uncertain. The CDR3 length is 16 residues. CDR1 SGHRS and CDR2 YFSETQ come from the germline V gene. V shed 3 bases and J shed 0 bases, with 14 bases lying between them. The CDR3 bases are TGCGCCAGCAGCTCTAGAGTCTCCGCTAGCACAGATACGCAGTATTTT. It translates to CASSSRVSASTDTQYF. Full variable domain (missing parts from reference TRBV5-1 and TRBJ2-3): KAGVTQTPRYLIKTRGQQVTLSCSPISGHRSVSWYQQTPGQGLQFLFEYFSETQRNKGNFPGRFSGRQFSNSRSEMNVSTLELGDSALYLCASSSRVSASTDTQYFGPGTRLTVL.

The chain carries TRBV10-3 and TRBJ1-1; 7 bases map to TRBD1. CDR1 is ENHRY and CDR2 is SYGVKD in the germline V gene. V dropped 3 bases and J dropped 1; count of bases not matched to a gene: 5. The CDR3 loop spans 15 amino acids. The CDR3 DNA follows: TGTGCCATCAGTGATTCAGGGGGGAAGAACACTGAAGCTTTCTTT. Protein product: CAISDSGGKNTEAFF.

This clone appeared once. The genes are TRBV2 and TRBJ1-5; D call uncertain. V was clipped by 4 bases and J by 2 bases, with 3 bases between them. Germline CDR1 is SNHLY and CDR2 is FYNNEI. CDR3 length: 12 amino acids. This CDR3 is CASSAGNQPQHF. CDR3 DNA sequence: TGTGCCAGCAGTGCGGGCAATCAGCCCCAGCATTTT.

This clone turned up a few times. This chain links TRBV6-2 or TRBV6-3 with TRBJ1-6; TRBD1 is a possible D gene (5 bases). The CDR3 covers 17 residues. The V end was cut by 5 bases, the J end by 10 bases, with 24 bases between. CDR1 MNHEY and CDR2 SVGEGT come from the germline V gene. CDR3 nucleotides: TGTGCCAGCAGTCATTCCTTCCAGGGTGTGAAGCTATCACCCCTCCACTTT. This codes for CASSHSFQGVKLSPLHF.

Only a few counts were recorded for this clone. The rearrangement links TRBV6-1 to TRBJ1-6; D unclear. Germline V lookup: CDR1 MNHNS, CDR2 SASEGT. Deletions cut 1 base from V and 8 bases from J, with 15 bases between. The CDR3 runs 16 residues. The CDR3 is CASSEEEGIGHSPLHF. For the CDR3, the DNA is TGTGCCAGCAGTGAAGAGGAGGGCATCGGGCATTCACCCCTCCACTTT.

This clone was recorded only once. V and J are TRBV19 and TRBJ2-3; weak D call: TRBD2 (5 bases). The germline V gene has CDR1 LNHDA and CDR2 SQIVND (reference sequence). Trimming stripped 6 bases from V and 4 bases from J, with 11 bases between. The CDR3 runs 13 residues. CDR3 sequence: CASSLRGSDTQYF. The CDR3 DNA sequence: TGTGCCAGTAGCTTGAGAGGGTCAGATACGCAGTATTTT.

The genes are TRBV7-8 and TRBJ2-7; TRBD1 aligns across 7 bases. This CDR3 spans 13 amino acids. The junction had 4 bases not matched to a gene; V was cut back by 3 bases and J by 5 bases. Per germline, CDR1 SGHVS and CDR2 FQNEAQ. This chain's CDR3 is CASSFRGQNEQYF. CDR3 coding DNA: TGTGCCAGCAGCTTCCGGGGACAGAACGAGCAGTACTTC.

The rearrangement joins TRBV20-1 to TRBJ2-1, with TRBD2 matching 9 bases. Trimming cost V 3 bases and J 4 bases; bases outside gene matches: 10. This CDR3 has 16 residues. Germline-derived CDR1 and CDR2 are DFQATT and SNEGSKA (reference sequence). CDR3 DNA sequence: TGCAGTGCTAGTCTCTTCTCTGCGGGAGGGTACAATGAGCAGTTCTTC. Translated, it gives CSASLFSAGGYNEQFF.

The rearrangement uses TRBV3-1 (or the pseudogene TRBV3-2) and TRBJ2-1, with TRBD1 as a possible D gene (5 bases). V gave up 4 bases and J gave up 5 bases, with 15 bases separating them. The CDR3 extends over 15 amino acids. Germline assignment: CDR1 LGHDT and CDR2 YNNKEL (reference sequence). The CDR3 reads CASSPFSQANNEQFF. CDR3 coding DNA: TGTGCCAGCAGCCCTTTCTCACAGGCAAACAATGAGCAGTTCTTC.

This chain uses TRBV4-1 with TRBJ1-5; D might be TRBD1 (5 bases). The CDR3 spans 19 residues. Trimming left V 4 bases short and J 6 bases short, with 28 bases between. CDR1 and CDR2 (germline): MGHRA, YSYEKL. The CDR3 coding sequence is TGCGCCAGCAGCCCCAGCCTTCTCTCGACAGCCCTTAAGGGTCAGCCCCAGCATTTT. Protein: CASSPSLLSTALKGQPQHF.

V and J are TRBV5-6 and TRBJ2-5, with D perhaps matching TRBD2 (5 bases). The CDR3 spans 14 residues. V lost 4 bases to trimming and J lost 7 bases, with 17 bases between them. Germline V gene data show CDR1 as SGHDT and CDR2 as YYEEEE. In DNA form, the CDR3 reads TGTGCCAGCAGCCTATCACGGCGGGTGGGGACCCAGTACTTC. It is translated as CASSLSRRVGTQYF. Drawing the rest from reference TRBV5-6 and TRBJ2-5, the complete variable domain is DAGVTQSPTHLIKTRGQQVTLRCSPKSGHDTVSWYQQALGQGPQFIFQYYEEEERQRGNFPDRFSGHQFPNYSSELNVNALLLGDSALYLCASSLSRRVGTQYFGPGTRLLVL.

The gene calls are TRBV7-8 and TRBJ2-1; no reliable D call. Trimming stripped 2 bases from V and 3 bases from J, with 14 bases between. The germline V gene encodes CDR1 SGHVS and CDR2 FQNEAQ. There are 16 residues in the CDR3. The CDR3 coding sequence is TGTGCCAGCAGCTTATCCCGTGACTCGCTCTACAATGAGCAGTTCTTC. As protein: CASSLSRDSLYNEQFF.